This is a list of T cell receptor beta chains from one sample in a study of naive and memory T cell subsets. TCRdb ran MiXCR on the UMI-ligation and nested PCR reads and lists one entry per CDR3 protein. This table holds about 150,000 distinct CDR3 sequences, over 20% found once. Sequenced sample: naive CD4+ T cells from blood. These receptors came from a human donor in good health. CDR3s leave out the opening cysteine and the closing phenylalanine or tryptophan. Fields, in order: V gene, J gene, D gene, CDR3 protein. D genes are given only for firm matches.

v_gene: TRBV5-5
j_gene: TRBJ2-7
d_gene: .
CDR3aa: ASSLYLVYEQY

v_gene: TRBV29-1
j_gene: TRBJ2-1
d_gene: .
CDR3aa: SVLLVNEQF

v_gene: TRBV29-1
j_gene: TRBJ2-7
d_gene: .
CDR3aa: SVVGQEYEQY

v_gene: TRBV12-3/TRBV12-4
j_gene: TRBJ2-2
d_gene: .
CDR3aa: ASSALRDYGELF

v_gene: TRBV6-2/TRBV6-3
j_gene: TRBJ2-3
d_gene: .
CDR3aa: ASGYGRSTDTQY

v_gene: TRBV2
j_gene: TRBJ2-1
d_gene: .
CDR3aa: ASAYYNEQF

v_gene: TRBV29-1
j_gene: TRBJ2-3
d_gene: .
CDR3aa: SFQVGVGTDTQY

v_gene: TRBV14
j_gene: TRBJ2-7
d_gene: .
CDR3aa: ASSQAYEQY

v_gene: TRBV7-9
j_gene: TRBJ1-6
d_gene: TRBD1
CDR3aa: ASSSRQGYNSPLH

v_gene: TRBV28
j_gene: TRBJ2-7
d_gene: TRBD1
CDR3aa: ASSSPARTGGSYEQY

v_gene: TRBV5-8
j_gene: TRBJ1-4
d_gene: TRBD1
CDR3aa: ASRFSRTGGIPLGEKLF

v_gene: TRBV9
j_gene: TRBJ1-3
d_gene: .
CDR3aa: ASSLEIASGNTIY

v_gene: TRBV12-5
j_gene: TRBJ2-1
d_gene: .
CDR3aa: ASGLGSENEQF

v_gene: TRBV5-1
j_gene: TRBJ2-3
d_gene: .
CDR3aa: ASRLAPSTDTQY

v_gene: TRBV6-5
j_gene: TRBJ2-3
d_gene: TRBD2
CDR3aa: ASSSQGLAGRYTDTQY

v_gene: TRBV18
j_gene: TRBJ2-3
d_gene: .
CDR3aa: ATLDPQGTDTQY

v_gene: TRBV6-5
j_gene: TRBJ1-4
d_gene: .
CDR3aa: ASSYGGSLNEKLF

v_gene: TRBV28
j_gene: TRBJ2-5
d_gene: TRBD2
CDR3aa: ASTFGTSGLETQY

v_gene: TRBV20-1
j_gene: TRBJ2-7
d_gene: TRBD2
CDR3aa: SARDATSGGLTYEQY

v_gene: TRBV20-1
j_gene: TRBJ2-4
d_gene: .
CDR3aa: SATTTLSAKNIQY

v_gene: TRBV30
j_gene: TRBJ1-2
d_gene: .
CDR3aa: AWLLDRQHGYT

v_gene: TRBV15
j_gene: TRBJ2-5
d_gene: .
CDR3aa: ATSRDRSSQETQY

v_gene: TRBV28
j_gene: TRBJ2-1
d_gene: .
CDR3aa: ASKGTGDILDNEQF

v_gene: TRBV28
j_gene: TRBJ1-1
d_gene: .
CDR3aa: ASSLNPGLNTEAF

v_gene: TRBV12-3/TRBV12-4
j_gene: TRBJ1-2
d_gene: TRBD1
CDR3aa: ASSLGQGAYYGYT

v_gene: TRBV3-1
j_gene: TRBJ2-7
d_gene: TRBD2
CDR3aa: ASSPGTSPHRA

v_gene: TRBV2
j_gene: TRBJ2-1
d_gene: .
CDR3aa: ASPTGLAYNEQF

v_gene: TRBV5-1
j_gene: TRBJ1-2
d_gene: .
CDR3aa: ASMESPGPYGYT

v_gene: TRBV29-1
j_gene: TRBJ2-5
d_gene: .
CDR3aa: SVAGRVRQETQY

v_gene: TRBV29-1
j_gene: TRBJ2-5
d_gene: TRBD1
CDR3aa: SVDRRDREGETQY

v_gene: TRBV5-1
j_gene: TRBJ2-3
d_gene: TRBD2
CDR3aa: ASSLALAGSTDTQY

v_gene: TRBV23-1
j_gene: TRBJ2-4
d_gene: .
CDR3aa: ASSQPGQLAKNIQY

v_gene: TRBV29-1
j_gene: TRBJ2-7
d_gene: TRBD2
CDR3aa: SQGETSGPFYEQY

v_gene: TRBV10-3
j_gene: TRBJ2-3
d_gene: .
CDR3aa: AISGLVADTQY

v_gene: TRBV12-3/TRBV12-4
j_gene: TRBJ1-1
d_gene: .
CDR3aa: ASSLQGNTEAF

v_gene: TRBV5-1
j_gene: TRBJ2-1
d_gene: .
CDR3aa: ASSLVTGHMYNEQF

v_gene: TRBV13
j_gene: TRBJ2-1
d_gene: TRBD2
CDR3aa: ASSRRGGGGRAYNEQF

v_gene: TRBV6-2/TRBV6-3
j_gene: TRBJ2-1
d_gene: TRBD2
CDR3aa: ASKALAGPYNEQF

v_gene: TRBV28
j_gene: TRBJ2-5
d_gene: .
CDR3aa: ASSPSFTETQY

v_gene: TRBV4-1
j_gene: TRBJ2-1
d_gene: TRBD1
CDR3aa: ASSRYRGFSPNNEQF

v_gene: TRBV10-3
j_gene: TRBJ2-1
d_gene: .
CDR3aa: AISDGLQSSYNEQF

v_gene: TRBV6-6
j_gene: TRBJ2-7
d_gene: TRBD1
CDR3aa: ASTGTGAPTYEQY

v_gene: TRBV4-1
j_gene: TRBJ1-5
d_gene: .
CDR3aa: ASSQPGVGNQPQH

v_gene: TRBV20-1
j_gene: TRBJ2-7
d_gene: .
CDR3aa: SARRPGREQY

v_gene: TRBV7-7
j_gene: TRBJ2-2
d_gene: TRBD2
CDR3aa: ASSPRQRGTGELF

v_gene: TRBV28
j_gene: TRBJ2-5
d_gene: TRBD1
CDR3aa: ASQHLGTGPQETQY

v_gene: TRBV21-1
j_gene: TRBJ2-5
d_gene: .
CDR3aa: ASSKIGGLAGVETQY

v_gene: TRBV29-1
j_gene: TRBJ1-1
d_gene: .
CDR3aa: SVGAGTEAF

v_gene: TRBV20-1
j_gene: TRBJ2-1
d_gene: TRBD2
CDR3aa: SASILATNNEQF

v_gene: TRBV3-1
j_gene: TRBJ2-3
d_gene: TRBD2
CDR3aa: ASSQDPGGGWTDTQY

v_gene: TRBV10-3
j_gene: TRBJ2-5
d_gene: TRBD1
CDR3aa: AISRQGRIETQY

v_gene: TRBV6-1
j_gene: TRBJ2-7
d_gene: .
CDR3aa: ASSEQGVTYEQY

v_gene: TRBV6-1
j_gene: TRBJ2-4
d_gene: .
CDR3aa: ATGNGWSGNIQY

v_gene: TRBV7-8
j_gene: TRBJ2-1
d_gene: .
CDR3aa: ASSLSDQEQF

v_gene: TRBV7-3
j_gene: TRBJ1-1
d_gene: TRBD1
CDR3aa: ASSADRAAEAF